This TCR beta chain is from a study of cytomegalovirus exposure and HLA in healthy donors. General study points: The availability of immune exposure information extended only to CMV serostatus. The study designated over 150 TCR beta chains cytomegalovirus-associated.

This CDR3 spans 11 amino acids. V lost 7 bases, J lost 8 bases, and 11 bases lay in between. The V gene's germline CDR1 is GTSNPN and CDR2 SVGIG (reference sequence). It was with 60 Vbeta and 13 Jbeta primers that the PCR ran. The table came from immunoSEQ multiplex PCR; TCRdb's copy has only in-frame clones and leaves some out. The data contain about 180,000 clones, about 69% of them singletons. With respect to this clone: Its antigen is still unknown.

This receptor was obtained from a male donor in good health and CMV-seronegative. The chain has TRBV30 and TRBJ1-4; D unclear. The sequenced sample was PBMCs. CDR3 DNA sequence: TGTGCCTCCAACCGAGGGGAAAAACTGTTTTTT. This encodes CASNRGEKLFF.